The 28 T cell receptor beta chains below all came from one sample that was sequenced in a study of blood T cell repertoires in COVID-19. The table came from immunoSEQ multiplex PCR; TCRdb's copy has only in-frame clones and leaves some out. The table shows 220,000 or so clones, with about 80% occurring only once. The material sequenced was peripheral blood. These receptors all come from a woman aged 25 to 45 who had recovered from COVID-19.

This sequence joins TRBV9 and TRBJ2-3; 13 positions match TRBD2. Germline-derived CDR1 and CDR2 are SGDLS and YYNGEE. V dropped 5 bases and J dropped 3; count of bases not matched to a gene: 12. The CDR3 contains 18 residues. The CDR3 loop reads CASREGTSGKRCTDTQYF. The CDR3, as DNA: TGTGCCAGCAGGGAGGGGACTAGCGGGAAAAGGTGTACAGATACGCAGTATTTT.

J is TRBJ1-4 and V is TRBV7-9; D is ambiguous. Trimming took 2 bases from V and 8 from J, leaving 3 bases between them. The length of the CDR3 is 11 residues. Germline CDR1 and CDR2: SEHNR and FQNEAQ (reference sequence). The CDR3 is CASSLSEKLFF. CDR3 coding DNA: TGTGCCAGCAGCTTAAGCGAAAAACTGTTTTTT.

Turning to this clone: One junction end does not reproduce the germline sequence, and a read error may be involved. The rearrangement joins TRBV6-1 to TRBJ1-1, with no clear D. Germline V gene sequence: CDR1 MNHNS, CDR2 SASEGT. This CDR3 has 13 residues. The CDR3 region is CASREGPYTEAFF. CDR3 DNA: TGTGCCAGCAGGGAAGGGCCGTACACTGAAGCTTTCTTT.

The V gene is TRBV9, the J gene TRBJ1-1, with unresolved D. CDR3 length: 13 amino acids. Between the trimmed V and J ends, which lost 1 base and 6 bases, there was a span of 10 bases. The germline gives CDR1 SGDLS, CDR2 YYNGEE. The CDR3 DNA is TGTGCCAGCAGCGTAAGCTTATTAGCTGAAGCTTTCTTT. Its translation: CASSVSLLAEAFF.

This rearrangement joins TRBV28 to TRBJ2-5, with 8 positions matching TRBD1. The CDR3 is made up of 14 amino acids. Germline V lookup: CDR1 MDHEN, CDR2 SYDVKM. J gave up 5 bases and V 4 bases, and 6 bases lay outside the gene matches. CDR3 protein: CASSYQGAGETQYF. CDR3 sequence (DNA): TGTGCCAGCAGTTACCAGGGGGCAGGGGAGACCCAGTACTTC.

This clone has a single count. The chain couples TRBV21-1 to TRBJ2-5; the table calls TRBD2, which could not be checked here. TRBV21-1 is assigned pseudogene status. The CDR3 runs 17 residues. The CDR3 nucleotides read TGTGCCAGCAGCAAAGCTATCGCTCGGAGGGAGGAAGAGACCCAGTACTTC. Amino acids: CASSKAIARREEETQYF.

The chain recombines TRBV11-3 with TRBJ2-2, with D maybe TRBD2 (6 bases). The CDR3 consists of 18 residues. CDR1 is SGHNT, CDR2 YENEEA, per germline. Trimming shortened V by 5 bases and J by 2 bases, and 21 bases separated the two germline ends. CDR3 sequence reads: CASSPSGVVGPNTGELFF. In DNA form, the CDR3 reads TGTGCCAGCAGCCCCTCGGGGGTAGTCGGCCCAAACACCGGGGAGCTGTTTTTT.

The chain is built from TRBV28 and TRBJ1-1, with TRBD1 identical over 7 bases. The CDR3 runs to 15 residues. Germline V gene lookup returns CDR1 MDHEN and CDR2 SYDVKM. Germline trimming cut 3 bases from V and 1 base from J; bases unmatched to any gene: 5. The CDR3 here is CASSFLGTENTEAFF. CDR3 nucleotide sequence: TGTGCCAGCAGTTTCCTTGGGACAGAGAACACTGAAGCTTTCTTT. Together with reference TRBV28 and TRBJ1-1, the CDR3 gives the full variable domain: DVKVTQSSRYLVKRTGEKVFLECVQDMDHENMFWYRQDPGLGLRLIYFSYDVKMKEKGDIPEGYSVSREKKERFSLILESASTNQTSMYLCASSFLGTENTEAFFGQGTRLTVV.

This chain joins TRBV2 and TRBJ2-4; 8 bases line up with TRBD2. The V segment lost 1 base and the J segment 8 bases; nucleotides outside the gene matches: 7. The germline V gene has CDR1 SNHLY and CDR2 FYNNEI. CDR3 length equals 15 residues. The CDR3 loop is CASSEGVAGLYIQYF. The DNA for the CDR3 is TGTGCCAGCAGTGAAGGGGTAGCGGGACTCTACATTCAGTACTTC.

The chain joins TRBV9 to TRBJ2-1; a weak D match, TRBD2 (6 bases). The CDR3 is 15 residues long. Germline V lookup: CDR1 SGDLS, CDR2 YYNGEE. V dropped 0 bases and J dropped 4 bases, with 11 bases sitting between them. The CDR3 loop is CASSVAFGGYNEQFF. In DNA, the CDR3 is TGTGCCAGCAGCGTAGCTTTTGGGGGGTACAATGAGCAGTTCTTC.

V is TRBV27 and J is TRBJ2-3; 7 bases align to TRBD2. CDR1 MNHEY and CDR2 SMNVEV come from the germline V gene (reference sequence). V shed 6 bases and J 8 bases; nucleotides not matched to a gene: 11. The CDR3 runs 14 residues. CDR3 sequence: CASRLERGSGTQYF. The DNA for the CDR3 is TGTGCCAGCAGACTAGAGCGGGGTTCAGGTACGCAGTATTTT.

The chain uses TRBV10-2 and TRBJ2-1, with 10 bases aligning to TRBD2. Germline V gives CDR1 WSHSY, CDR2 SAAADI. The CDR3 is 14 amino acids. Trimming at V came to 4 bases and at J to 8 bases, leaving 5 bases not matched to a gene. The CDR3 spells CASSGAGGSDEQFF. CDR3 sequence (DNA): TGCGCCAGCAGTGGAGCGGGAGGGTCGGATGAGCAGTTCTTC.

The chain is built from TRBV28 and TRBJ1-5; a weak D match, TRBD1 (6 bases). CDR3 length: 14 residues. V lost 8 bases and J lost 1, with 12 bases in between. Germline CDR1 reads MDHEN; CDR2 reads SYDVKM. CDR3 residues: CASLGQLSNQPQHF. The CDR3 DNA follows: TGTGCCAGCCTCGGACAGCTCAGCAATCAGCCCCAGCATTTT.

The V and J genes are TRBV3-1 (or the pseudogene TRBV3-2) and TRBJ2-5; no clear D gene. This CDR3 contains 13 residues. Germline CDR1 reads LGHDT; CDR2 reads YNNKEL (reference sequence). V was clipped by 4 bases and J by 4 bases, with 10 bases between them. In DNA, the CDR3 is TGTGCCAGCAGCCCCATCGGAGCAGAGACCCAGTACTTC. It encodes CASSPIGAETQYF.

The V and J genes are TRBV4-1 and TRBJ2-2, with 9 positions matching TRBD1. CDR3 length: 15 residues. Germline-derived CDR1 and CDR2 are MGHRA and YSYEKL. The V gene end was trimmed by 3 bases and the J gene end by 1 base; junction bases not matched to a gene: 0. The CDR3 protein is CASSQGQGNTGELFF. The CDR3, as DNA: TGCGCCAGCAGCCAGGGACAGGGGAACACCGGGGAGCTGTTTTTT.

CDR3 amino acids: CASSIDRVPDTQYF. CDR3 coding DNA: TGTGCCAGTAGTATAGACAGGGTACCCGATACGCAGTATTTT. This sequence joins TRBV19 and TRBJ2-3; tentatively, D is TRBD1 (5 bases). V lost 0 bases, J lost 6 bases, and 10 bases lay in between. Germline values: CDR1 LNHDA, CDR2 SQIVND (reference sequence). CDR3 length: 14 amino acids.

The chain joins TRBV28 to TRBJ1-5; no firm D call. Germline V gene sequence: CDR1 MDHEN, CDR2 SYDVKM. Trimming stripped 3 bases from V and 9 bases from J, with 6 bases between. The CDR3 is 11 amino acids. In DNA form, the CDR3 reads TGTGCCAGCAGTTTCTCCCGGCCCCAGCATTTT. Translating it yields CASSFSRPQHF. Full variable domain (rest looked up from reference TRBV28 and TRBJ1-5): DVKVTQSSRYLVKRTGEKVFLECVQDMDHENMFWYRQDPGLGLRLIYFSYDVKMKEKGDIPEGYSVSREKKERFSLILESASTNQTSMYLCASSFSRPQHFGDGTRLSIL.

This clone was counted only a few times. This rearrangement joins TRBV5-1 to TRBJ2-2, with D perhaps matching TRBD2 (6 bases). The CDR3 is 16 amino acids. V was trimmed by 1 base and J by 6 bases, leaving 16 bases between them. Germline assignment: CDR1 SGHRS and CDR2 YFSETQ. CDR3 region: CASSLIIGGSAGELFF. The CDR3 DNA follows: TGCGCCAGCAGCTTGATAATTGGGGGGTCTGCCGGGGAGCTGTTTTTT.

The table lists this clone with a few counts. The gene calls are TRBV7-9 and TRBJ1-1, with D hard to call. The CDR3 spans 14 residues. Germline V CDR1 and CDR2: SEHNR, FQNEAQ (reference sequence). Trimming stripped 8 bases from V and 0 bases from J, with 13 bases between. The CDR3 loop is CASVSGPLNTEAFF. The CDR3 nucleotides read TGTGCCAGCGTCTCTGGGCCGCTGAACACTGAAGCTTTCTTT.

This clone was counted ten times or more. The V and J genes are TRBV9 and TRBJ2-2; 8 bases line up with TRBD1. This CDR3 has 15 residues. Germline CDR1 is SGDLS and CDR2 is YYNGEE. J was trimmed by 6 bases and V by 1 base; bases with no gene match: 5. The CDR3 DNA sequence: TGTGCCAGCAGCGTACTTACAGGGGGTTCCGGGGAGCTGTTTTTT. Residues: CASSVLTGGSGELFF.

This chain links TRBV3-1 (or the pseudogene TRBV3-2) with TRBJ2-1, with 9 positions matching TRBD2. V was clipped by 0 bases and J by 8 bases; unmatched bases: 17. Germline V gene sequence: CDR1 LGHDT, CDR2 YNNKEL (reference sequence). CDR3 length: 19 residues. The CDR3 spells CASSQDQGSSGTPGDEQFF. The CDR3 DNA reads TGTGCCAGCAGCCAAGATCAGGGGTCTAGCGGGACCCCTGGGGATGAGCAGTTCTTC.

The J gene is TRBJ2-7, the V gene TRBV6-6, with 9 positions matching TRBD1. CDR1 is MNHNY and CDR2 is SVGAGI in the germline V gene (reference sequence). This CDR3 region has 14 residues. J gave up 4 bases and V 7 bases, and 8 bases lay outside the gene matches. This CDR3 is CASTRDRVIYEQYF. CDR3 bases: TGTGCCAGCACCCGGGACAGGGTAATTTACGAGCAGTACTTC.

This rearrangement joins TRBV3-1 (or the pseudogene TRBV3-2) to TRBJ2-7, with D possibly being TRBD2 (5 bases). The CDR3 totals 12 residues. The V gene lost 5 bases and the J gene lost 2 bases, with 7 bases spanning the gap. CDR1 and CDR2 from the germline V gene are LGHDT and YNNKEL (reference sequence). Written as DNA, the CDR3 is TGTGCCAGCAGCTTGACTACCTACGAGCAGTACTTC. Protein sequence: CASSLTTYEQYF.

This rearrangement joins TRBV29-1 to TRBJ2-1, with 9 bases that match TRBD1. V gave up 7 bases and J gave up 8 bases; unmatched junction bases: 9. This CDR3 spans 13 amino acids. Germline V CDR1 and CDR2: SQVTM, ANQGSEA. The CDR3 loop is CSAGTGPSYEQFF. In nucleotides, the CDR3 is TGCAGCGCCGGGACAGGGCCTTCCTATGAGCAGTTCTTC.

Concerning this clone: Other nucleotide sequences from this sample produce the same CDR3. The chain has TRBV7-3 and TRBJ1-1, with 9 nucleotides matching TRBD1. The CDR3 is 14 residues long. The V gene's germline CDR1 is SGHTA and CDR2 FQGTGA. J gave up 1 base and V 4 bases, and 1 base lay outside the gene matches. CDR3: CASSSTGGNTEAFF. CDR3 coding DNA: TGTGCCAGCAGCTCGACAGGGGGGAACACTGAAGCTTTCTTT.

The rearrangement links TRBV10-3 to TRBJ2-7; the match to TRBD2 covers 7 bases. Per germline, CDR1 ENHRY and CDR2 SYGVKD. V shed 6 bases and J 1 base; nucleotides not matched to a gene: 6. There are 14 residues in the CDR3. As DNA, the CDR3 is TGTGCCATCAGAAGCACTAGCGCGTCCTACGAGCAGTACTTC. As protein: CAIRSTSASYEQYF.

CDR3 in DNA: TGTGCCAGCAGTGAAGGCGGGCCCCTAGGGGGCTACACCTTC. It translates to CASSEGGPLGGYTF. The chain is built from TRBV6-1 and TRBJ1-2; D remains unclear. CDR1 is MNHNS, CDR2 SASEGT, per germline. V was pared by 1 base and J by 8 bases, with 14 bases between. The CDR3 runs 14 residues.

The chain couples TRBV28 to TRBJ2-7; 10 bases match TRBD2. Germline V gene sequence: CDR1 MDHEN, CDR2 SYDVKM. The CDR3 totals 14 residues. V lost 4 bases, J lost 0 bases, and 0 bases stayed unmatched. This chain's CDR3 is CASSSSGSSYEQYF. The CDR3 DNA is TGTGCCAGCAGTTCTAGCGGGAGCTCCTACGAGCAGTACTTC.